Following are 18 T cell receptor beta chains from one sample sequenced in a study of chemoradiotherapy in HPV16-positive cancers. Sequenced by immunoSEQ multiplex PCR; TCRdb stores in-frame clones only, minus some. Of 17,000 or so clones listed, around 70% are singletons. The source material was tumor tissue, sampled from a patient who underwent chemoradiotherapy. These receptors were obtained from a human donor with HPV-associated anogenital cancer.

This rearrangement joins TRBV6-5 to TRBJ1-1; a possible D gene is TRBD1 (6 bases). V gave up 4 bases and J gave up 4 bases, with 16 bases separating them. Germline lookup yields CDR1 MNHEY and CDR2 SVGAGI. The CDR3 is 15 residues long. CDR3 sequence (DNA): TGTGCCAGCAGTTTTATTACAGGGCGGGCCACTGAAGCTTTCTTT. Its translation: CASSFITGRATEAFF.

CDR3 loop: CASSLSRNSPLHF. The CDR3 DNA reads TGTGCCAGCAGTTTATCCCGGAATTCACCCCTCCACTTT. This sequence joins TRBV27 and TRBJ1-6; D is undetermined. Germline CDR1 MNHEY, CDR2 SMNVEV (reference sequence). The CDR3 is made up of 13 amino acids. Trimming pared 0 bases from V and 7 bases from J, leaving 4 bases between.

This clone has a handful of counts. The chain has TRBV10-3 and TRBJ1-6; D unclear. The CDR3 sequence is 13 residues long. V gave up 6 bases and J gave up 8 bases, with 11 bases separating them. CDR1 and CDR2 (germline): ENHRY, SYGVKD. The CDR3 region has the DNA TGTGCCATCAGGGCAAAGAAGGATTCACCCCTCCACTTT. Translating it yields CAIRAKKDSPLHF.

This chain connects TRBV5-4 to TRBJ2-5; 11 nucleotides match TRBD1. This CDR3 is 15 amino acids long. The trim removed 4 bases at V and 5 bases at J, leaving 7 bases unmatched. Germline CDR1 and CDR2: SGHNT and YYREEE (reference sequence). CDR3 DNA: TGTGCCAGCAGCACGGACAGGGGGCGGGGGGAGACCCAGTACTTC. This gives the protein CASSTDRGRGETQYF.

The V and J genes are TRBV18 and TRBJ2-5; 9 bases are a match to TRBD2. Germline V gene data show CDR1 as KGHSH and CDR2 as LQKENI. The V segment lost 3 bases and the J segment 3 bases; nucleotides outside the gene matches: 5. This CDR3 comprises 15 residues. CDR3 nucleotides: TGTGCCAGCTCACCCGGAAGCGGGGGGAAAGAGACCCAGTACTTC. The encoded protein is CASSPGSGGKETQYF. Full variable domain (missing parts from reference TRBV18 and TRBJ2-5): NAGVMQNPRHLVRRRGQEARLRCSPMKGHSHVYWYRQLPEEGLKFMVYLQKENIIDESGMPKERFSAEFPKEGPSILRIQQVVRGDSAAYFCASSPGSGGKETQYFGPGTRLLVL.

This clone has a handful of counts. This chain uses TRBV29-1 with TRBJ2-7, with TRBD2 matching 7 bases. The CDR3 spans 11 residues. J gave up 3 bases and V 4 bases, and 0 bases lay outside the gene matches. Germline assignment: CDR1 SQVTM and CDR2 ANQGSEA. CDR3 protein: CSVGEGYEQYF. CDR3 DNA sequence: TGCAGCGTTGGGGAGGGCTACGAGCAGTACTTC.

The CDR3 DNA is TGTGCCAGCAGTTTATCCTCGTCTAGCACAGATACGCAGTATTTT. It codes for CASSLSSSSTDTQYF. The chain uses TRBV27 and TRBJ2-3, with D hard to call. The CDR3 consists of 15 residues. The germline V and J ends were trimmed by 0 bases and 0 bases, with 7 bases remaining between them. CDR1 is MNHEY, CDR2 SMNVEV, per germline (reference sequence).

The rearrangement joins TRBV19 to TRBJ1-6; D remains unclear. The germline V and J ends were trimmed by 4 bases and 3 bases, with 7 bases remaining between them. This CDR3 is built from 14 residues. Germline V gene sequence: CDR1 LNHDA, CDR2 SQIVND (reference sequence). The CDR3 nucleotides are TGTGCCAGTAGTAGTAGGGACTATAATTCACCCCTCCACTTT. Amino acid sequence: CASSSRDYNSPLHF.

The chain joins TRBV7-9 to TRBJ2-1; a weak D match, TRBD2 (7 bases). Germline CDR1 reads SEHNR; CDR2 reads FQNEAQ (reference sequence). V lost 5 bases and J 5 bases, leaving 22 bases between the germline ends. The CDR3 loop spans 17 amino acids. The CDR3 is CASSPRGGGGRHNEQFF. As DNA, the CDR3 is TGTGCCAGCAGCCCCCGCGGGGGCGGAGGGCGCCACAATGAGCAGTTCTTC.

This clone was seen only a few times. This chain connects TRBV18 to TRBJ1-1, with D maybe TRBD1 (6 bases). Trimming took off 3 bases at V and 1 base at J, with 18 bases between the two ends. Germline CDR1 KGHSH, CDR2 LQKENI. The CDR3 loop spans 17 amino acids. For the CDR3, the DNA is TGTGCCAGCTCACCTCCTCCGGGGGGCAGGAGGAACACTGAAGCTTTCTTT. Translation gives CASSPPPGGRRNTEAFF.

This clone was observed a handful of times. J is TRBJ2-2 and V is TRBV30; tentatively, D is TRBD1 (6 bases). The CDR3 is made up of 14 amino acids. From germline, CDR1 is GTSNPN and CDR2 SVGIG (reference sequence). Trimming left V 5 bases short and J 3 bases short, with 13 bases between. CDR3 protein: CAWARGEDTGELFF. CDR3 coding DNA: TGTGCCTGGGCCAGGGGAGAGGACACCGGGGAGCTGTTTTTT.

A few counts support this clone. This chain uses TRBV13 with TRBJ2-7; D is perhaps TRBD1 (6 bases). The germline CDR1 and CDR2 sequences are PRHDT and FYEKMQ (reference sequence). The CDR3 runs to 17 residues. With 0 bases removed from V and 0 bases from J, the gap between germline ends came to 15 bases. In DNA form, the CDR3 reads TGTGCCAGCAGCTTAGGAGTTGGGCACAGGGCCTCCTACGAGCAGTACTTC. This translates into CASSLGVGHRASYEQYF.

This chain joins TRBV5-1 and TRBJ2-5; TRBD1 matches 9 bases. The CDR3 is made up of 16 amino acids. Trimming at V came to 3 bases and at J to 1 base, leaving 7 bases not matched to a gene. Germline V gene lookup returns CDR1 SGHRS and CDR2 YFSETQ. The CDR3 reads CASSSTGGGFQETQYF. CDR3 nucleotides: TGCGCCAGCAGCTCGACAGGGGGAGGGTTCCAAGAGACCCAGTACTTC.

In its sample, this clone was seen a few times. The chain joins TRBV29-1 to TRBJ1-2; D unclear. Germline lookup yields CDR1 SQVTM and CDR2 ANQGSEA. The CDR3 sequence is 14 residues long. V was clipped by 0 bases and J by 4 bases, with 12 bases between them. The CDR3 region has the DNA TGCAGCGTTGAAGAGGACGAAGGGATCTATGGCTACACCTTC. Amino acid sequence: CSVEEDEGIYGYTF.

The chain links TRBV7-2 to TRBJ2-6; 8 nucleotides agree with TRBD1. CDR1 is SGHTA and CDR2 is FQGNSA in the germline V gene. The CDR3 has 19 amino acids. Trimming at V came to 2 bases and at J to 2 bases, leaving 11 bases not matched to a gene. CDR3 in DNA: TGTGCCAGCAGCTTACGGGGACAGGTCAGGGAAGCTGGGGCCAACGTCCTGACTTTC. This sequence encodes CASSLRGQVREAGANVLTF.

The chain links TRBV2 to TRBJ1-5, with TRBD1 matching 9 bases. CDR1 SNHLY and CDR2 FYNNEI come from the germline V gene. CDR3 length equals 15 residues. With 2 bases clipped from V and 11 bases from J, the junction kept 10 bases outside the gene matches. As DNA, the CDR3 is TGTGCCAGCAGTGAAAGACAGGGGGGCTTCCGGGCCCAGCATTTT. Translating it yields CASSERQGGFRAQHF.

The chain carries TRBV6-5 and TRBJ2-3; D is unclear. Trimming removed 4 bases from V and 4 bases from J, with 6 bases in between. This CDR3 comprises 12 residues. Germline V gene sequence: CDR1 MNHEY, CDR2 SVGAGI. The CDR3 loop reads CASSSNSDTQYF. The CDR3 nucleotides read TGTGCCAGCAGTTCTAACTCAGATACGCAGTATTTT.

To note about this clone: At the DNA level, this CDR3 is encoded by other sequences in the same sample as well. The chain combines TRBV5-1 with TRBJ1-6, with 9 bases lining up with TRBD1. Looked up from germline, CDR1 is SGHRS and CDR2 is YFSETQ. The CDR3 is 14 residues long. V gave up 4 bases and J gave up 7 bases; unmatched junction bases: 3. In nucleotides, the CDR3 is TGCGCCAGCAGCCCGGGACAGGGCAATTCACCCCTCCACTTT. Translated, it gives CASSPGQGNSPLHF.